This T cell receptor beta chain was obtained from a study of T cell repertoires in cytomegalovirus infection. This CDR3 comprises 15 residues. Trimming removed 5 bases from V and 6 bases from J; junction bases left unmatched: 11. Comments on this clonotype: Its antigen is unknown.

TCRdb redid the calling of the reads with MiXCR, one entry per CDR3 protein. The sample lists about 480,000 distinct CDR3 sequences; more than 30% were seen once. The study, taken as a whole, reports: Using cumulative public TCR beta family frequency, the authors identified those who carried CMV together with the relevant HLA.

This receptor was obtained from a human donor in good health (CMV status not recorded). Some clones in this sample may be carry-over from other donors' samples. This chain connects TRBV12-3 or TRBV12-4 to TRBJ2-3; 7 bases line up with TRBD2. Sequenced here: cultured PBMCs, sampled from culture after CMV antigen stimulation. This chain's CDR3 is CASSAREDNRDTQYF. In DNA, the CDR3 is TGTGCCAGCAGTGCCCGGGAGGATAACCGCGATACGCAGTATTTT.